A single sample gave rise to the 22 T cell receptor beta chains below, sequenced in a study of sequential checkpoint blockade in melanoma. Profiling relied on immunoSEQ multiplex PCR, and the TCRdb table lists in-frame clones only, not all of them. Of about 17,000 clones listed, 69% were seen once; the top ten hold approximately 20%. Treatment here: randomized to nivolumab then ipilimumab (arm A) or the reverse (arm B). Sequencing used CD8+ T cells sorted from blood (inferred from file names), obtained from a patient given nivolumab and ipilimumab in sequence. Every receptor here comes from a human donor with melanoma.

This clone is a singleton in its sample. The chain is built from TRBV9 and TRBJ2-1; 11 bases match TRBD2. CDR1 and CDR2 from the germline V gene are SGDLS and YYNGEE. The CDR3 spans 16 residues. The V segment lost 6 bases and the J segment 6 bases; nucleotides outside the gene matches: 11. CDR3 residues: CASTSPRGLAANEQFF. The CDR3, as DNA: TGTGCCAGCACCTCCCCAAGGGGACTAGCGGCCAATGAGCAGTTCTTC. Variable domain in full (rest from reference TRBV9 and TRBJ2-1): DSGVTQTPKHLITATGQRVTLRCSPRSGDLSVYWYQQSLDQGLQFLIQYYNGEERAKGNILERFSAQQFPDLHSELNLSSLELGDSALYFCASTSPRGLAANEQFFGPGTRLTVL.

This clone was found a few times. This chain connects TRBV27 to TRBJ2-2, with a possible D match to TRBD2 (5 bases). Trimming stripped 4 bases from V and 7 bases from J, with 10 bases between. The CDR3 runs 13 residues. The germline V gene encodes CDR1 MNHEY and CDR2 SMNVEV (reference sequence). CDR3 bases: TGTGCCAGCAGTTGGACTTATTACGGGGAGCTGTTTTTT. Translating gives CASSWTYYGELFF.

This chain uses TRBV7-8 with TRBJ2-7, with 7 bases identical to TRBD2. Unmatched junction bases numbered 12, after V lost 3 bases and J lost 4 bases. Germline CDR1 is SGHVS and CDR2 is FQNEAQ. The CDR3 is 16 residues long. Here the CDR3 reads CASSLAGEYSMYEQYF. The CDR3 bases are TGTGCCAGCAGCTTGGCGGGAGAGTATAGTATGTACGAGCAGTACTTC.

In its sample, this clone is medium-sized (0.01 to 0.1%). J is TRBJ1-3 and V is TRBV4-1; D is ambiguous. This CDR3 has 16 amino acids. Germline V lookup: CDR1 MGHRA, CDR2 YSYEKL. V was trimmed by 0 bases and J by 0 bases, leaving 9 bases between them. CDR3 amino acids: CASSQDPGSSGNTIYF. DNA of the CDR3: TGCGCCAGCAGCCAAGACCCGGGGAGCTCTGGAAACACCATATATTTT.

V usage is TRBV6-5 and J usage is TRBJ1-4, with TRBD1 as a possible D gene (6 bases). This CDR3 spans 14 amino acids. Per the germline V gene, CDR1 is MNHEY and CDR2 is SVGAGI. V lost 3 bases, J lost 8 bases, and 13 bases lay in between. The CDR3 DNA reads TGTGCCAGCAGTTATCAGGGGAGGGACGAAAAACTGTTTTTT. Its translation: CASSYQGRDEKLFF.

The V and J genes are TRBV6-9 and TRBJ1-2, with 7 bases aligning to TRBD1. CDR1 is MNHGY and CDR2 is SVAAGI in the germline V gene. CDR3 length: 15 residues. V was pared by 5 bases and J by 6 bases, with 12 bases of the junction left unmatched. The CDR3 region is CASSTRTGTAHGYTF. CDR3 nucleotides: TGTGCCAGCAGTACTCGGACCGGGACAGCCCATGGCTACACCTTC.

The chain is built from TRBV19 and TRBJ2-7; D is perhaps TRBD1 (6 bases). Germline loops: CDR1 LNHDA, CDR2 SQIVND (reference sequence). The CDR3 totals 15 residues. Trimming removed 3 bases from V and 3 bases from J, with 15 bases in between. In DNA, the CDR3 is TGTGCCAGTAGTATTGCTTGGACAGCCATCTACGAGCAGTACTTC. Translating gives CASSIAWTAIYEQYF.

This clone has a handful of counts. The chain employs TRBV7-9 and TRBJ2-1, with 10 bases aligning to TRBD2. CDR3 size: 17 residues. Germline CDR1 reads SEHNR; CDR2 reads FQNEAQ (reference sequence). Unmatched junction bases numbered 16, after V lost 5 bases and J lost 9 bases. CDR3 bases: TGTGCCAGCAGCCCTACCCCCGGGACTAGCGCCCGAAGTGAGCAGTTCTTC. Its protein product is CASSPTPGTSARSEQFF.

CDR3 bases: TGTGCCAGCAGTGGAAAGGGTGCGACTAGCCCCGTAGTCACAGATACGCAGTATTTT. This encodes CASSGKGATSPVVTDTQYF. The chain recombines TRBV2 with TRBJ2-3; TRBD2 agrees at 7 bases. With 4 bases clipped from V and 2 bases from J, the junction kept 18 bases outside the gene matches. The CDR3 runs 19 residues. CDR1 and CDR2 (germline): SNHLY, FYNNEI. The variable domain in full, completed from reference TRBV2 and TRBJ2-3, reads EPEVTQTPSHQVTQMGQEVILRCVPISNHLYFYWYRQILGQKVEFLVSFYNNEISEKSEIFDDQFSVERPDGSNFTLKIRSTKLEDSAMYFCASSGKGATSPVVTDTQYFGPGTRLTVL.

J is TRBJ1-1 and V is TRBV5-1; a weak D match, TRBD1 (6 bases). The CDR3 loop spans 14 amino acids. V shed 1 base and J shed 8 bases, with 15 bases lying between them. In germline, CDR1 is SGHRS, CDR2 YFSETQ. The CDR3 protein is CASSLLGGEGEAFF. CDR3 sequence (DNA): TGCGCCAGCAGCTTGCTAGGGGGGGAGGGGGAAGCTTTCTTT.

This rearrangement joins TRBV6-6 to TRBJ1-1, with D hard to call. This CDR3 comprises 16 residues. Deletions cut 0 bases from V and 0 bases from J, with 11 bases between. The germline V gene has CDR1 MNHNY and CDR2 SVGAGI (reference sequence). CDR3: CASSYSHSLLNTEAFF. Here the CDR3 DNA reads TGTGCCAGCAGTTACTCCCACAGCCTTTTGAACACTGAAGCTTTCTTT.

The V call is TRBV4-1, the J call TRBJ1-2; D perhaps matches TRBD1 (5 bases). The V gene lost 1 base and the J gene lost 8 bases, with 11 bases spanning the gap. This CDR3 spans 13 amino acids. Germline V gene sequence: CDR1 MGHRA, CDR2 YSYEKL. The CDR3 reads CASSQGLTGGYTF. DNA for the CDR3: TGCGCCAGCAGCCAAGGGCTAACAGGCGGCTACACCTTC.

In this sample, this clone is medium-sized. The genes are TRBV21-1 and TRBJ2-7; the D call of TRBD2 is as the table states it, not checked on the DNA. TRBV21-1 is noted as a pseudogene. The length of the CDR3 is 14 residues. The CDR3 DNA follows: TGTGCCAGCAGCAAAGGGGGGGAACCCTACGAGCAGTACTTC. It is translated as CASSKGGEPYEQYF.

In DNA form, the CDR3 reads TGTGCCAGCAGTTTAGCGAGGGGGCAGGCGATAGGCAGGTCGGGCTACACCTTC. The encoded protein is CASSLARGQAIGRSGYTF. V gene TRBV28 combines with J gene TRBJ1-2; 7 bases are a match to TRBD1. Trimming cost V 2 bases and J 8 bases; bases outside gene matches: 20. The length of the CDR3 is 18 residues. Germline assignment: CDR1 MDHEN and CDR2 SYDVKM.

On this clone itself: The junction does not match germline at one end; this may be a read error. This chain uses TRBV7-7 with TRBJ2-1; D perhaps matches TRBD2 (6 bases). The CDR3 sequence is 15 residues long. The germline CDR1 and CDR2 sequences are SSHAT and FNYEAQ (reference sequence). The CDR3 sequence is CASSLGSGSYNEQFF. The DNA of the CDR3 is TGTGCTAGCAGCTTAGGCAGCGGGTCCTACAATGAGCAGTTCTTC.

V and J are TRBV13 and TRBJ2-2, with D possibly matching TRBD2 (5 bases). The germline V gene has CDR1 PRHDT and CDR2 FYEKMQ (reference sequence). This CDR3 is 16 amino acids long. Trimming left V 0 bases short and J 1 base short, with 9 bases between. In DNA, the CDR3 is TGTGCCAGCAGCTTAGGCCTTGAGGGGAACACCGGGGAGCTGTTTTTT. Protein: CASSLGLEGNTGELFF. The full variable domain, with the rest looked up from reference TRBV13 and TRBJ2-2, is AAGVIQSPRHLIKEKRETATLKCYPIPRHDTVYWYQQGPGQDPQFLISFYEKMQSDKGSIPDRFSAQQFSDYHSELNMSSLELGDSALYFCASSLGLEGNTGELFFGEGSRLTVL.

The rearrangement joins TRBV13 to TRBJ1-4, with D perhaps TRBD1 (6 bases). Germline-derived CDR1 and CDR2 are PRHDT and FYEKMQ (reference sequence). CDR3 size: 15 residues. Trimming took off 4 bases at V and 8 bases at J, with 17 bases between the two ends. The CDR3 is CASSSRDTQPEKLFF. As DNA, the CDR3 is TGTGCCAGCAGCTCCCGGGACACGCAACCCGAAAAACTGTTTTTT.

The chain links TRBV4-1 to TRBJ1-1; 7 nucleotides align to TRBD1. This CDR3 comprises 14 residues. The V gene end was trimmed by 4 bases and the J gene end by 4 bases; junction bases not matched to a gene: 6. CDR1 MGHRA and CDR2 YSYEKL come from the germline V gene. CDR3 region: CASSPRQGGTEAFF. CDR3 sequence (DNA): TGCGCCAGCAGCCCTCGCCAGGGGGGCACTGAAGCTTTCTTT.

This chain uses TRBV9 with TRBJ2-1; D possibly corresponds to TRBD1 (5 bases). V shed 7 bases and J shed 1 base, with 15 bases lying between them. The CDR3 has 15 amino acids. The germline V gene has CDR1 SGDLS and CDR2 YYNGEE. The CDR3: CASGPLQGSYNEQFF. The CDR3 nucleotides read TGTGCCAGCGGCCCGTTGCAGGGTTCCTACAATGAGCAGTTCTTC.

This chain links TRBV14 with TRBJ2-1; tentative D call: TRBD1 (6 bases). CDR3 length: 15 residues. In germline, CDR1 is SGHDN, CDR2 FVKESK. Trimming shortened V by 4 bases and J by 2 bases, and 12 bases separated the two germline ends. In DNA, the CDR3 is TGTGCCAGCAGCCTGGACAGTAGTCCCTACAATGAGCAGTTCTTC. Translation: CASSLDSSPYNEQFF.

This clone is medium-sized in the sample. This chain uses TRBV27 with TRBJ1-1; the match to TRBD1 covers 7 bases. This CDR3 region has 15 residues. The junction had 8 bases not matched to a gene; V was cut back by 3 bases and J by 4 bases. Germline V gene sequence: CDR1 MNHEY, CDR2 SMNVEV (reference sequence). CDR3 protein: CASSFLEGASTEAFF. DNA for the CDR3: TGTGCCAGCAGTTTTCTCGAGGGGGCGAGCACTGAAGCTTTCTTT.

This clone came up a few times. The chain recombines TRBV7-2 with TRBJ2-7; 8 bases map to TRBD2. CDR3 length: 15 residues. Germline CDR1 reads SGHTA; CDR2 reads FQGNSA. Trimming cost V 1 base and J 6 bases; bases outside gene matches: 8. Here the CDR3 DNA reads TGTGCCAGCAGCTTAGAGACTAGCGCGGGAGGCGAGCAGTACTTC. Its protein product is CASSLETSAGGEQYF.